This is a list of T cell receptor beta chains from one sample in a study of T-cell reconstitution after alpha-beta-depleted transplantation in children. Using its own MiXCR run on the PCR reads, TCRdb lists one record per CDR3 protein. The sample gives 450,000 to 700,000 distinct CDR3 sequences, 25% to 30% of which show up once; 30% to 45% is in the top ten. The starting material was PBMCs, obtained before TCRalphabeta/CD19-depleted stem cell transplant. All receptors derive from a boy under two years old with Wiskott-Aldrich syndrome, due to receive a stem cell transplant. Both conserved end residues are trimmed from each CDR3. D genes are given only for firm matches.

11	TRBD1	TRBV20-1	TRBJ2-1	SANGQGGNEQF
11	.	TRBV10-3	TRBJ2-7	AIRTNGSSEQY
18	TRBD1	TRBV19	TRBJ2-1	ASSSYWTGITSLSVNEQF
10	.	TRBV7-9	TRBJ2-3	ARGSPWDTQY
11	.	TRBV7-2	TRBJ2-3	ASSLAAADTQY
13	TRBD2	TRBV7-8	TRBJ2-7	ASRGGLAENYEQY
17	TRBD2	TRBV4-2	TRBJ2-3	ASSPYLGLAGGVTDTQY
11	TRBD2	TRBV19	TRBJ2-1	ASSTGRHNEQF
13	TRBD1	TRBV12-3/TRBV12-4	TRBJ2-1	ASGPTGGFYNEQF
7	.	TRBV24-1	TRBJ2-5	ATSGREY
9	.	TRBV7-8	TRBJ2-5	ASRTIETQY
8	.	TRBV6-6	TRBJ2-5	ASSRETQY
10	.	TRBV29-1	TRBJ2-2	SAARGTGELF
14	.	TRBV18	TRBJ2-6	ASSPRGLTGANVLT
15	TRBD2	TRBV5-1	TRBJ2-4	ASRGGLADLAKNIQY
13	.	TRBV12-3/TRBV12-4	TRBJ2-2	ASLFGAGGTGELF
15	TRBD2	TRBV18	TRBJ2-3	ASSPLAAALSRDTQY
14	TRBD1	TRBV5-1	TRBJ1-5	ASSLGPQGADQPQH
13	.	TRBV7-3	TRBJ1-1	ASSPTGAVGTEAF
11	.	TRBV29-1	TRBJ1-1	SVKGGGGTEAF
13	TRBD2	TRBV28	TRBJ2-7	ASSFSPGGSYEQY
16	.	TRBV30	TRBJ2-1	AWSPDYLRGSSYNEQF
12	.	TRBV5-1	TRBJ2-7	ASRSTRANYEQY
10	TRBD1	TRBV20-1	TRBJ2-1	SARQGSNEQF
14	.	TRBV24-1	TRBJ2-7	ATSDSSGQQTYEHY
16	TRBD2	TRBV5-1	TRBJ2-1	ASSFGTSGRRFYNEQF
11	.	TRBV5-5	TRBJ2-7	ASSLTDTYEQY
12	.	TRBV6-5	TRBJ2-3	ASSYSGATDTQY
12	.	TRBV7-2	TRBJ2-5	ASSLTTTQETQY
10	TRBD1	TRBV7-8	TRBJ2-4	ASSTAGGIQY
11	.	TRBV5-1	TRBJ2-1	ASSLTGSGEQF
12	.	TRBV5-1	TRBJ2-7	ASSWRPDKGEQY
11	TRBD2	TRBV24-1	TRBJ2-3	ATSSGIADTQY
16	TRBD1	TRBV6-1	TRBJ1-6	ASSRPRTGSGAISPLH
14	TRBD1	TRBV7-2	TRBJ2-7	ASSLVGGTGRYEQY
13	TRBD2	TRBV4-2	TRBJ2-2	ASSPYGRATGELF
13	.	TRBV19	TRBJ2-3	ASSFYHERTDTQY
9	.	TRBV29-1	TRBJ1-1	SVVRRREAF
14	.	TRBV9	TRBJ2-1	ASSGPSGGVYNEQF
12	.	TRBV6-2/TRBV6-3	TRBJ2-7	ASSSPSRDYEQY
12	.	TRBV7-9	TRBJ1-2	ASSPQRIDYGYT
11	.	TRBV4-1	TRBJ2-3	ASSQVYPDTQY
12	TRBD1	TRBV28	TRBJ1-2	ASSGDRVNYGYT
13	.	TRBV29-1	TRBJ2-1	SVEVQRGRDNEQF
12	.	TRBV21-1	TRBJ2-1	ASSNGGPTYEQF
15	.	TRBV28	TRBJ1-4	ASRPPPTSTEVEKLF
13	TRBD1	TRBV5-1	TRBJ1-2	ASSLGRQGAHGYT
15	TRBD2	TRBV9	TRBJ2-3	ASSVEVAGGVRDTQY
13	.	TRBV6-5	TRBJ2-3	ASSYSELVTDTQY
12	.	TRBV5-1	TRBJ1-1	ASSHRGGYTEAF
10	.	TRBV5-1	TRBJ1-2	ASMGSHYGYT